The 26 T cell receptor beta chains below were found in one sample sequenced in a study of cytotoxic CD8 clonotypes in ibrutinib-treated CLL. Using immunoSEQ multiplex PCR, the repertoire was profiled, and TCRdb retains in-frame clones only, with some absent. The sample holds 35,000 to 45,000 clones, 60% to 80% seen once. This specimen was PBMCs, taken at disease progression, from a patient treated with ibrutinib. The receptors originated from a human donor with chronic lymphocytic leukemia.

The chain joins TRBV18 to TRBJ2-7, with D maybe TRBD1 (5 bases). This CDR3 is 13 amino acids long. Between the trimmed V and J ends, which lost 2 bases and 3 bases, there was a span of 8 bases. CDR1 is KGHSH and CDR2 is LQKENI in the germline V gene. CDR3 DNA sequence: TGTGCCAGCTCACCAGGCGACAGCTACGAGCAGTACTTC. Amino acids: CASSPGDSYEQYF.

The CDR3 region has the DNA TGTGCCAGCACCCCGACAGCCCGGCGGGATCCCCTCCACTTT. As protein: CASTPTARRDPLHF. The gene calls are TRBV5-5 and TRBJ1-6; D may be TRBD1 (5 bases). Germline CDR1 reads SGHKS; CDR2 reads YYEKEE (reference sequence). Trimming left V 6 bases short and J 13 bases short, with 20 bases between. This CDR3 comprises 14 residues. Based on the CDR3 plus reference TRBV5-5 and TRBJ1-6, the full variable domain is DAGVTQSPTHLIKTRGQQVTLRCSPISGHKSVSWYQQVLGQGPQFIFQYYEKEERGRGNFPDRFSARQFPNYSSELNVNALLLGDSALYLCASTPTARRDPLHFGNGTRLTVT.

The table lists this clone with a count of one. The chain couples TRBV10-1 to TRBJ1-2; D is possibly TRBD1 (5 bases). V lost 2 bases and J lost 4, with 5 bases in between. Germline CDR1 WNHNN, CDR2 SYGVQD (reference sequence). The CDR3 contains 12 residues. The CDR3 nucleotides are TGCGCCAGCAGTGAGGACAGCTATGGCTACACCTTC. Its translation: CASSEDSYGYTF.

This chain connects TRBV18 to TRBJ1-1; D is perhaps TRBD1 (6 bases). Trimming stripped 3 bases from V and 1 base from J, with 15 bases between. Germline CDR1 reads KGHSH; CDR2 reads LQKENI. This CDR3 comprises 16 residues. The CDR3 DNA follows: TGTGCCAGCTCACCTCCCAGGGGAAGGGGGAACACTGAAGCTTTCTTT. Protein: CASSPPRGRGNTEAFF.

V gene TRBV11-3 combines with J gene TRBJ2-5, with D hard to call. Germline loops: CDR1 SGHNT, CDR2 YENEEA. The CDR3 has 13 residues. V lost 0 bases, J lost 6 bases, and 8 bases lay in between. This chain's CDR3 is CASSLDGVQTQYF. CDR3 nucleotide sequence: TGTGCCAGCAGCTTAGATGGAGTACAGACCCAGTACTTC.

The J gene is TRBJ1-1, the V gene TRBV14; D might be TRBD1 (5 bases). The CDR3 spans 13 residues. CDR1 and CDR2 from the germline V gene are SGHDN and FVKESK. Trimming took off 1 base at V and 11 bases at J, with 14 bases between the two ends. The CDR3 region is CASSQGDGRPAFF. As DNA, the CDR3 is TGTGCCAGCAGCCAAGGGGACGGCCGCCCGGCTTTCTTT.

A remark on this clone: Additional DNA sequences in this sample encode the identical CDR3. J is TRBJ1-4 and V is TRBV27; no firm D call. The CDR3 is 15 residues long. The V gene's germline CDR1 is MNHEY and CDR2 SMNVEV (reference sequence). Trimming removed 0 bases at V and 0 bases at J, with 5 bases between. CDR3 region: CASSLSRATNEKLFF. Written as DNA, the CDR3 is TGTGCCAGCAGTTTATCAAGAGCAACTAATGAAAAACTGTTTTTT.

The chain combines TRBV6-5 with TRBJ1-6; 7 nucleotides line up with TRBD1. The CDR3 has 12 residues. J was trimmed by 11 bases and V by 5 bases; bases with no gene match: 3. Germline V gene sequence: CDR1 MNHEY, CDR2 SVGAGI. CDR3 nucleotides: TGTGCCAGCAGTCCCAGGGGGGCACCCCTCCACTTT. It translates to CASSPRGAPLHF.

The chain has TRBV14 and TRBJ2-1; possible D gene TRBD2, 6 bases. The V gene lost 3 bases and the J gene lost 10 bases, with 7 bases spanning the gap. This CDR3 is built from 11 residues. Germline-derived CDR1 and CDR2 are SGHDN and FVKESK. CDR3 sequence reads: CASSHSGEQFF. CDR3 coding DNA: TGTGCCAGCAGCCATAGCGGAGAGCAGTTCTTC. The complete variable domain, with remaining parts taken from reference TRBV14 and TRBJ2-1, reads EAGVTQFPSHSVIEKGQTVTLRCDPISGHDNLYWYRRVMGKEIKFLLHFVKESKQDESGMPNNRFLAERTGGTYSTLKVQPAELEDSGVYFCASSHSGEQFFGPGTRLTVL.

This sequence joins TRBV5-1 and TRBJ2-3; D is unresolved. V shed 4 bases and J shed 2 bases, with 14 bases lying between them. CDR1 is SGHRS and CDR2 is YFSETQ in the germline V gene. The length of the CDR3 is 15 residues. The CDR3 coding sequence is TGCGCCAGCAGCGTCCCGGCCATCGACACAGATACGCAGTATTTT. Translating gives CASSVPAIDTDTQYF. Variable domain in full (rest from reference TRBV5-1 and TRBJ2-3): KAGVTQTPRYLIKTRGQQVTLSCSPISGHRSVSWYQQTPGQGLQFLFEYFSETQRNKGNFPGRFSGRQFSNSRSEMNVSTLELGDSALYLCASSVPAIDTDTQYFGPGTRLTVL.

This sequence joins TRBV12-5 and TRBJ1-5; D remains unclear. Germline CDR1 LGHNT, CDR2 FRNRAP. The CDR3 has 14 amino acids. Trimming removed 0 bases at V and 7 bases at J, with 10 bases between. The CDR3 protein is CASGLVQGRQPQHF. The CDR3 nucleotides are TGTGCTAGTGGTTTGGTACAAGGTAGACAGCCCCAGCATTTT.

This chain links TRBV4-2 with TRBJ2-7, with 8 bases that match TRBD2. This CDR3 has 16 residues. The junction had 12 bases not matched to a gene; V was cut back by 5 bases and J by 3 bases. The germline gives CDR1 LGHNA, CDR2 YNFKEQ. DNA of the CDR3: TGTGCCAGCAGCTCAAGAGAGGCCGGGGGGGTCTACGAGCAGTACTTC. This codes for CASSSREAGGVYEQYF.

This sequence joins TRBV19 and TRBJ2-5; D is tentatively TRBD1 or TRBD2 (6 bases each). This CDR3 contains 13 residues. Deletions cut 5 bases from V and 5 bases from J, with 12 bases between. Germline CDR1 LNHDA, CDR2 SQIVND (reference sequence). This CDR3 is CASSGRRGETQYF. CDR3 nucleotide sequence: TGTGCCAGTAGTGGGCGGAGGGGGGAGACCCAGTACTTC.

The rearrangement links TRBV5-1 to TRBJ1-4, with unresolved D. The germline CDR1 and CDR2 sequences are SGHRS and YFSETQ. The CDR3 loop spans 13 amino acids. The V end lost 7 bases, the J end lost 6 bases, and 13 bases lay between the germline ends. In nucleotides, the CDR3 is TGCGCCAGCGGCCTGACATTGGATGAAAAACTGTTTTTT. Its protein is CASGLTLDEKLFF.

The rearrangement uses TRBV19 and TRBJ1-5, with 9 positions matching TRBD1. In germline, CDR1 is LNHDA, CDR2 SQIVND (reference sequence). The CDR3 consists of 15 residues. The V and J ends lost 5 bases and 6 bases, in that order; junction bases with no gene match: 8. The CDR3 region is CASSVGQGRRQPQHF. The CDR3 DNA is TGTGCCAGTAGTGTTGGACAGGGGAGGCGTCAGCCCCAGCATTTT.

The chain uses TRBV11-3 and TRBJ2-7; D perhaps matches TRBD2 (5 bases). The CDR3 covers 13 residues. CDR1 and CDR2 from the germline V gene are SGHNT and YENEEA. The ends were cut back, 5 bases at V and 4 bases at J, with 12 bases in the middle. In DNA, the CDR3 is TGTGCCAGCAGCACCGGAGGCGGATACGAGCAGTACTTC. Translation gives CASSTGGGYEQYF.

The gene calls are TRBV6-5 and TRBJ2-1; 9 nucleotides match TRBD2. Germline V gene sequence: CDR1 MNHEY, CDR2 SVGAGI. There are 14 residues in the CDR3. V gave up 6 bases and J gave up 5 bases; unmatched junction bases: 5. The CDR3 reads CASRSGGIHNEQFF. As DNA, the CDR3 is TGTGCCAGCAGGAGCGGGGGGATACACAATGAGCAGTTCTTC.

The rearrangement links TRBV28 to TRBJ2-6; D is unresolved. V was trimmed by 10 bases and J by 2 bases, leaving 15 bases between them. This CDR3 spans 15 amino acids. The V gene's germline CDR1 is MDHEN and CDR2 SYDVKM. CDR3 coding DNA: TGTGCCACTAGACCGGTGTCGGCTGGGGCCAACGTCCTGACTTTC. Translation gives CATRPVSAGANVLTF.

The chain combines TRBV28 with TRBJ1-3, with D hard to call. Germline CDR1 is MDHEN and CDR2 is SYDVKM. The CDR3 runs 16 residues. V was clipped by 6 bases and J by 4 bases, with 19 bases between them. CDR3 sequence: CASRDYGPLGGNTIYF. In DNA, the CDR3 is TGTGCCAGCAGGGACTATGGGCCCCTGGGAGGAAACACCATATATTTT.

The genes are TRBV7-8 and TRBJ2-3; either TRBD1 or TRBD2 may fit D (5 bases each). There are 16 residues in the CDR3. Germline values: CDR1 SGHVS, CDR2 FQNEAQ. V shed 4 bases and J shed 1 base, with 15 bases lying between them. CDR3 region: CASSSPMGVGTDTQYF. CDR3 DNA: TGTGCCAGCAGCTCTCCAATGGGGGTTGGCACAGATACGCAGTATTTT. Looking up the rest from reference TRBV7-8 and TRBJ2-3 gives the full variable domain: GAGVSQSPRYKVAKRGQDVALRCDPISGHVSLFWYQQALGQGPEFLTYFQNEAQLDKSGLPSDRFFAERPEGSVSTLKIQRTQQEDSAVYLCASSSPMGVGTDTQYFGPGTRLTVL.

This clone appeared once. The CDR3 bases are TGCGCCAGCAGCCCGGACAGGCGCCAAGAGACCCAGTACTTC. Amino acid sequence: CASSPDRRQETQYF. The rearrangement uses TRBV5-1 and TRBJ2-5, with TRBD1 matching over 7 bases. Germline CDR1 and CDR2: SGHRS and YFSETQ. This CDR3 region has 14 residues. The V gene end was trimmed by 4 bases and the J gene end by 1 base; junction bases not matched to a gene: 4.

This chain connects TRBV5-1 to TRBJ2-1, with 13 bases fitting TRBD2. This CDR3 is built from 16 residues. The J segment lost 7 bases and the V segment lost 4 bases, leaving 8 bases of the junction unmatched. CDR1 and CDR2 from the germline V gene are SGHRS and YFSETQ. This CDR3 reads CASSAGMGLAGNEQFF. The CDR3, as DNA: TGCGCCAGCAGCGCGGGGATGGGACTAGCGGGGAATGAGCAGTTCTTC.

The CDR3 sequence is CASSVDRHFEKLFF. CDR3 coding DNA: TGCGCCAGCAGCGTCGACAGGCATTTTGAAAAACTGTTTTTT. The chain is built from TRBV5-1 and TRBJ1-4; D may be TRBD1 (6 bases). Germline assignment: CDR1 SGHRS and CDR2 YFSETQ. The CDR3 runs 14 residues. With 4 bases removed from V and 7 bases from J, the gap between germline ends came to 14 bases.

In its sample, this clone is medium-sized (0.01 to 0.1%). V and J are TRBV5-1 and TRBJ1-6; tentative D call: TRBD1 (5 bases). From germline, CDR1 is SGHRS and CDR2 YFSETQ. The CDR3 spans 14 residues. V was trimmed by 5 bases and J by 6 bases, leaving 12 bases between them. The CDR3 DNA reads TGCGCCAGCAGTCTGCAGCAGGGTAATTCACCCCTCCACTTT. Translated, it gives CASSLQQGNSPLHF.

The V and J genes are TRBV2 and TRBJ1-1; D unclear. V was shortened by 5 bases and J by 1 base, with 8 bases between the two germline ends. CDR1 SNHLY and CDR2 FYNNEI come from the germline V gene. The CDR3 sequence is 13 residues long. This CDR3 is CASSLHKNTEAFF. In nucleotides, the CDR3 is TGTGCCAGCAGTCTACACAAGAACACTGAAGCTTTCTTT. Looking up the rest from reference TRBV2 and TRBJ1-1 gives the full variable domain: EPEVTQTPSHQVTQMGQEVILRCVPISNHLYFYWYRQILGQKVEFLVSFYNNEISEKSEIFDDQFSVERPDGSNFTLKIRSTKLEDSAMYFCASSLHKNTEAFFGQGTRLTVV.

The chain has TRBV6-6 and TRBJ1-2; D is undetermined. The length of the CDR3 is 14 residues. Trimming took 5 bases from V and 4 from J, leaving 14 bases between them. Germline V lookup: CDR1 MNHNY, CDR2 SVGAGI (reference sequence). CDR3 sequence (DNA): TGTGCCAGCAGTCGGGGAGACCAGAGCTATGGCTACACCTTC. As protein: CASSRGDQSYGYTF.